The rows below give T cell receptor beta chains drawn from one sample of a study of molecular identifiers for immune sequencing clone quantification. TCRdb re-called the PCR reads through MiXCR, storing one row per CDR3 protein. The sample includes about 640,000 distinct CDR3 sequences, 15% to 20% seen only once; the top ten take 0.85%. Sequencing was performed on naive CD8+ T cells from blood, with Jurkat cell RNA spiked in. These receptors all come from a human donor in good health. Some libraries in this study had Jurkat cell RNA spiked in. CDR3s include the opening cysteine and the closing phenylalanine or tryptophan. The D gene is left open where the match is weak. The size of a clone is reported for some rows only, either as once, few or many, or as a class for expanded clones.

d_gene,abundance,v_gene,j_gene,CDR3nt,CDR3aa
NA,many,TRBV4-3,TRBJ2-1,TGCGCCAGCAGCCAAGATTACAGGGCTGCCTACAATGAGCAGTTCTTC,CASSQDYRAAYNEQFF
NA,many,TRBV7-9,TRBJ1-3,TGTGCCAGCAGCTTAGCTTCCAGCTCTGGAAACACCATATATTTT,CASSLASSSGNTIYF
NA,many,TRBV6-2/TRBV6-3,TRBJ2-1,TGTGCCAGCGCGGCGAGCTCCTACAATGAGCAGTTCTTC,CASAASSYNEQFF
TRBD2,many,TRBV6-5,TRBJ2-3,TGTGCCAGCAGTTACCAAGCGGGGGGGGGCACAGATACGCAGTATTTT,CASSYQAGGGTDTQYF
TRBD2,few,TRBV4-3,TRBJ2-7,TGCGCCAGCAGCCAAGATTTAGCGGGAGGTGGATACGAGCAGTACTTC,CASSQDLAGGGYEQYF
TRBD2,few,TRBV12-3/TRBV12-4,TRBJ2-5,TGTGCCAGCAGTTTTAGCGGGTCCCTGGAGACCCAGTACTTC,CASSFSGSLETQYF
NA,many,TRBV28,TRBJ1-6,TGTGCCAGCAGACTATACAGGGCTTTAAATTCACCCCTCCACTTT,CASRLYRALNSPLHF
TRBD2,few,TRBV19,TRBJ2-7,TGTGCCAGTAGTATCTCTCTTGCCGGCGGGGGCTACGAGCAGTACTTC,CASSISLAGGGYEQYF
TRBD1,many,TRBV5-6,TRBJ2-7,TGTGCCAGCAGCACCCCCCGAGGGGACAGCTCCTACGAGCAGTACTTC,CASSTPRGDSSYEQYF
TRBD2,many,TRBV27,TRBJ2-5,TGTGCCAGCAGTTTATCGTCGACTAGCCGTGAGACCCAGTACTTC,CASSLSSTSRETQYF
TRBD1,many,TRBV29-1,TRBJ1-1,TGCAGCTTCTGGACAGGGGGTATAGGAGCTTTCTTT,CSFWTGGIGAFF
TRBD1,few,TRBV7-6,TRBJ2-7,TGTGCCAGCAGCCTGGGACAGGGGTTTCCCTACGAGCAGTACTTC,CASSLGQGFPYEQYF
TRBD2,many,TRBV4-2,TRBJ2-7,TGTGCCAGCAGCCGTGGCCTAGCGGATTCCTACGAGCAGTACTTC,CASSRGLADSYEQYF
NA,many,TRBV29-1,TRBJ2-2,TGCAGCGCACCAGCGAACACCGGGGAGCTGTTTTTT,CSAPANTGELFF
NA,many,TRBV20-1,TRBJ2-7,TGCAACCCATGGGGGATATCCTACGAGCAGTACTTC,CNPWGISYEQYF
NA,many,TRBV4-2,TRBJ2-2,TGTGCCAGCAGCCGTCGACAGGCGAACACCGGGGAGCTGTTTTTT,CASSRRQANTGELFF
TRBD1,few,TRBV4-1,TRBJ1-5,TGCGCCAGCAGCCATGTACCCGGGACAGGGGTTATCAATCAGCCCCAGCATTTT,CASSHVPGTGVINQPQHF
TRBD1,NA,TRBV6-1,TRBJ2-1,TGTGCCAGCAGTGAATCGAGGACAGGGGGAATCTATGAGCAGTTCTTC,CASSESRTGGIYEQFF
TRBD2,few,TRBV4-1,TRBJ2-2,TGCGCCAGCAGCCAATGGGGCGGGGGGAACACCGGGGAGCTGTTTTTT,CASSQWGGGNTGELFF
NA,NA,TRBV20-1,TRBJ2-2,TGCAGTGCTAGAGATAAAAAGGTCAACACCGGGGAGCTGTTTTTT,CSARDKKVNTGELFF
NA,many,TRBV3-1,TRBJ1-6,TGTGCCAGCAGCCAAGAACTGGGTGTGGAGTCACCCCTCCACTTT,CASSQELGVESPLHF
TRBD1,NA,TRBV28,TRBJ1-4,TGTGCCAGCAGTTTAGACAGGGACGATTATAGAGGTGAAAAACTGTTTTTT,CASSLDRDDYRGEKLFF
TRBD2,NA,TRBV4-3,TRBJ2-1,TGCGCCAGCAGCCAAGAACCCCCCACTAGCGGGGGGGGAAATGAGCAGTTCTTC,CASSQEPPTSGGGNEQFF
TRBD2,NA,TRBV12-3/TRBV12-4,TRBJ2-1,TGTGCCAGCAGCCTCCCCGGGACTAGTGGCAATGAGCAGTTCTTC,CASSLPGTSGNEQFF
NA,many,TRBV5-1,TRBJ2-7,TGCGCCAGCAGCTTGGGCCAGGGAATGACTGCCTACGAGCAGTACTTC,CASSLGQGMTAYEQYF
NA,many,TRBV13,TRBJ2-5,TGTGCCAGCAGCTCAATGACTAGTCCCCAAGAGACCCAGTACTTC,CASSSMTSPQETQYF
TRBD1,NA,TRBV12-3/TRBV12-4,TRBJ2-7,TGTGCCAGCAGTTTAGTTTCGGCAGGGGGCAGCGAGCAGTACTTC,CASSLVSAGGSEQYF
NA,many,TRBV4-1,TRBJ2-1,TGCGCCAGCAGCCAGGGAGATGAGCAGTTCTTC,CASSQGDEQFF
NA,many,TRBV6-2/TRBV6-3,TRBJ2-4,TGTGCCAGCAGTTACCCCGACATGATAGCCAAAAACATTCAGTACTTC,CASSYPDMIAKNIQYF
TRBD1,many,TRBV18,TRBJ2-3,TGTGCCAGCTCACCCGAAACTCGGGACAGCCTGTCCACAGATACGCAGTATTTT,CASSPETRDSLSTDTQYF
NA,many,TRBV20-1,TRBJ2-4,TGCAGTGCTAACGTAGCCAAAAACATTCAGTACTTC,CSANVAKNIQYF
TRBD1,many,TRBV4-3,TRBJ1-5,TGCGCCAGCAGCCAAGGGAGATGGGACAGGGCCCTCGGGCCCCAGCATTTT,CASSQGRWDRALGPQHF
NA,NA,TRBV27,TRBJ1-5,TGTGCCAGCAGTTTGCGGGCGAATCAGCCCCAGCATTTT,CASSLRANQPQHF
NA,many,TRBV6-2/TRBV6-3,TRBJ2-1,TGTGCCAGCAAAGAACACCGGGAGTACATTGAGCAGTTCTTC,CASKEHREYIEQFF
TRBD1,many,TRBV19,TRBJ1-5,TGTGCCAGTAGTATCTGGGACAGGGATCAGCCCCAGCATTTT,CASSIWDRDQPQHF
TRBD2,many,TRBV20-1,TRBJ2-3,TGCAGTGCTAGGTCCCCCCTAGCGGGAGGGTTAATAGATACGCAGTATTTT,CSARSPLAGGLIDTQYF
NA,many,TRBV6-2/TRBV6-3,TRBJ2-3,TGTGCCAGCAGTAAGGACAGTTACACAGATACGCAGTATTTT,CASSKDSYTDTQYF
NA,NA,TRBV5-1,TRBJ1-1,TGCGCCAGCAGCTGGGGTGACCCGGGGACGAACACTGAAGCTTTCTTT,CASSWGDPGTNTEAFF
NA,many,TRBV4-1,TRBJ1-1,TGCGCCAGCAGCCAGACAAGAACAGGGATGAACACTGAAGCTTTCTTT,CASSQTRTGMNTEAFF
NA,many,TRBV6-6,TRBJ1-1,TGTGCCAGCAGCAACGAGGTGACTGAAGCTTTCTTT,CASSNEVTEAFF
TRBD1,NA,TRBV7-9,TRBJ2-2,TGTGCCAGCAGATTCACAGGGGACACCGGGGAGCTGTTTTTT,CASRFTGDTGELFF
NA,many,TRBV29-1,TRBJ2-2,TGCAGCCCTTGGCGGGGTAAGGGTAACACCGGGGAGCTGTTTTTT,CSPWRGKGNTGELFF
NA,many,TRBV5-8,TRBJ1-1,TGTGCCAGCAGCGTGCAGAGTGGCGGGGCTGAAGCTTTCTTT,CASSVQSGGAEAFF
TRBD1,many,TRBV27,TRBJ2-7,TGTGCCAGCAGTTTTACAGGGGGCAGCGACGAGCAGTACTTC,CASSFTGGSDEQYF
TRBD2,few,TRBV2,TRBJ2-2,TGTGCCAGCAGCTCGACTAGCGGGGGGGACACCGGGGAGCTGTTTTTT,CASSSTSGGDTGELFF
NA,NA,TRBV12-3/TRBV12-4,TRBJ2-7,TGTGCCAGCAGTTTAGGTGATAGCTCCTACGAGCAGTGCTTC,CASSLGDSSYEQCF
NA,NA,TRBV5-1,TRBJ1-2,TGCGCCAGCTGGGCAGATAACCATGGCTACACCTTC,CASWADNHGYTF